A selection of T cell receptor beta chains follows, all from one sample in a study of CD8 T cells in Susac syndrome. TCRdb fed the immunoSEQ multiplex PCR reads into MiXCR, producing one record per CDR3 protein. The sample contains 200,000 to 250,000 distinct CDR3 sequences, just under 95% of which appear only once. Material: CD4+ T cells from PBMCs. These receptor sequences come from a human donor with multiple sclerosis. Both conserved end residues are part of each CDR3. A D gene is named only where the DNA matches it firmly. Rows may omit the clone size; those that give it use once, few, many or a size class.

>TRBJ1-1|TRBD1|TRBV29-1|once
CSFRTGGDTEAFF
TGCAGCTTTCGGACAGGGGGGGACACTGAAGCTTTCTTT
>TRBJ2-3|NA|TRBV9|NA
CASSGTGGLYGETQYF
TGTGCCAGCAGCGGGACGGGGGGCCTCTATGGGGAGACGCAGTATTTT
>TRBJ2-5|NA|TRBV9|once
CASSANFGETQYF
TGTGCCAGCAGCGCCAACTTTGGGGAGACCCAGTACTTC
>TRBJ2-3|NA|TRBV5-1|NA
CASSLPTLTDTQYF
TGCGCCAGCAGCTTGCCTACACTCACAGATACGCAGTATTTT
>TRBJ2-5|NA|TRBV20-1|NA
CSARDGRQISKETQYF
TGCAGTGCTAGAGATGGGCGACAGATTTCGAAAGAGACCCAGTACTTC
>TRBJ2-7|NA|TRBV6-5|once
CASSDGPEQYF
TGTGCCAGCAGCGACGGGCCTGAGCAGTACTTC
>TRBJ2-2|NA|TRBV6-4|NA
CASSDYSSGELFF
TGTGCCAGCAGTGACTACTCTTCCGGGGAGCTGTTTTTT
>TRBJ1-6|NA|TRBV20-1|NA
CSARDGTGGNSPLHF
TGCAGTGCTAGAGATGGCACAGGAGGTAATTCACCCCTCCACTTT
>TRBJ2-1|NA|TRBV4-2|NA
CASSRSGLLPGGDEQFF
TGTGCCAGCAGCCGATCGGGGCTCCTTCCCGGGGGCGATGAGCAGTTCTTC
>TRBJ2-7|TRBD2|TRBV3-1|NA
CASSHPERGGRYNEQYF
TGTGCCAGCAGCCACCCAGAGCGGGGAGGAAGGTATAACGAGCAGTACTTC
>TRBJ2-5|TRBD1|TRBV10-3|NA
CATSRDRPETQYF
TGTGCCACATCACGGGACAGGCCAGAGACCCAGTACTTC
>TRBJ1-1|TRBD1|TRBV15|NA
CATSRDPGTGGEAFF
TGTGCCACCAGCAGAGATCCCGGGACAGGAGGGGAAGCTTTCTTT
>TRBJ2-5|TRBD1|TRBV25-1|NA
CASNRRTGETQYF
TGTGCCAGCAATAGAAGGACAGGGGAGACCCAGTACTTC
>TRBJ2-5|NA|TRBV7-9|NA
CASSLVAETQYF
TGTGCCAGCAGCCTAGTAGCCGAGACCCAGTACTTC
>TRBJ1-5|NA|TRBV15|NA
CATSPGNNQPQHF
TGTGCCACCAGCCCCGGGAACAATCAGCCCCAGCATTTT
>TRBJ2-1|TRBD1|TRBV20-1|NA
CSARGTGGSYNEQFF
TGCAGTGCTAGAGGGACAGGGGGCTCCTACAATGAGCAGTTCTTC
>TRBJ2-7|NA|TRBV20-1|NA
CSARDNRAPYEQYF
TGCAGTGCTAGAGATAACAGGGCACCCTACGAGCAGTACTTC
>TRBJ2-3|NA|TRBV5-1|NA
CASSFAGVEDTQYF
TGCGCCAGCAGCTTTGCAGGGGTGGAAGATACGCAGTATTTT